Here is one T cell receptor (beta chain) with its context. Trimming cost V 3 bases and J 5 bases; bases outside gene matches: 9. The CDR3 is 15 amino acids. Germline CDR1 MGHRA, CDR2 YSYEKL. It was RNA transcripts that yielded the amplified TCR beta CDR3 regions. In the first-round RT-PCR of the TCR CDR3, the HTBI primer set was used. One entry per CDR3 protein, called by TCRdb with MiXCR from the multiplex PCR reads. The table includes 400,000 to 600,000 distinct CDR3 sequences, 20% detected once. This sample was taken from a study of T cells in Graves' hyperthyroidism and ophthalmopathy. This receptor was taken from a man aged 18 to 30 with Graves' hyperthyroidism. Sequences were obtained from blood. The rearrangement uses TRBV4-1 and TRBJ1-2; 7 nucleotides agree with TRBD1. The CDR3, as DNA: TGCGCCAGCAGCCACTCAGGGGGTCAGGAGTATGGCTACACCTTC. As protein: CASSHSGGQEYGYTF.